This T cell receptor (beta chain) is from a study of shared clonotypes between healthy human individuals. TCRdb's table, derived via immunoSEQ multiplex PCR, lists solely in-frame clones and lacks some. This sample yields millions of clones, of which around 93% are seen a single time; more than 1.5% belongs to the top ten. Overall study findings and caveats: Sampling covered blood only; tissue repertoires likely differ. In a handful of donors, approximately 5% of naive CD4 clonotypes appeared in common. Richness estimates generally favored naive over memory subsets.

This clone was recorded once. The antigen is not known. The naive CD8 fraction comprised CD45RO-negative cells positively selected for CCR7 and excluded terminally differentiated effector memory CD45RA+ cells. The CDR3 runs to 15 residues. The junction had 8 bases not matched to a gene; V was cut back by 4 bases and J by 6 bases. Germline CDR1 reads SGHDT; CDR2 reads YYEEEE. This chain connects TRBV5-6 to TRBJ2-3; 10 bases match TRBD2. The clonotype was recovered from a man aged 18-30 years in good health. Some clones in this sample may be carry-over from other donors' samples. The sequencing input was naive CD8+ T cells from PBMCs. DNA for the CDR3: TGTGCCAGCAGCCACAACCCGGGACTAGCGGATACGCAGTATTTT. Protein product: CASSHNPGLADTQYF.